These 19 T cell receptor beta chains originate from one sample sequenced in a study of T cell responses to AZD1222 COVID-19 vaccine. The repertoire was sequenced with immunoSEQ multiplex PCR; TCRdb's copy has only in-frame clones and lacks some. The table lists more than 250,000 clones, just over 90% of them singletons. The source was peripheral blood, collected on day 0 of AZD1222 vaccination. The receptors originated from an adult in good health.

This clone appeared a single time. V usage is TRBV9 and J usage is TRBJ2-1; possibly TRBD1 for D (6 bases). Germline lookup yields CDR1 SGDLS and CDR2 YYNGEE. The CDR3 loop spans 16 amino acids. Trimming took off 4 bases at V and 2 bases at J, with 16 bases between the two ends. The CDR3 protein is CASSLTGTRTYNEQFF. The CDR3 DNA is TGTGCCAGCAGCTTGACAGGAACTAGGACCTACAATGAGCAGTTCTTC.

V usage is TRBV24-1 and J usage is TRBJ2-3, with TRBD2 matching 7 bases. Germline trimming cut 0 bases from V and 0 bases from J; bases unmatched to any gene: 5. Germline V gene sequence: CDR1 KGHDR, CDR2 SFDVKD. The CDR3 has 17 amino acids. The CDR3 nucleotides are TGTGCCACCAGTGATTTGACCTCTAGCGGAAGCACAGATACGCAGTATTTT. Protein sequence: CATSDLTSSGSTDTQYF.

The chain is built from TRBV27 and TRBJ1-2, with TRBD1 as a possible D gene (6 bases). V was pared by 4 bases and J by 5 bases, with 11 bases between. Per germline, CDR1 MNHEY and CDR2 SMNVEV (reference sequence). The CDR3 is 13 residues long. The CDR3 here is CASSSRTEYGYTF. CDR3 bases: TGTGCCAGCAGTTCTCGGACAGAATATGGCTACACCTTC.

This chain joins TRBV11-3 and TRBJ2-7, with 9 bases lining up with TRBD1. V shed 4 bases, J shed 5 bases, and the junction held 9 bases outside the gene matches. The CDR3 length is 15 residues. Germline loops: CDR1 SGHNT, CDR2 YENEEA. For the CDR3, the DNA is TGTGCCAGCAGCTCCGGGACAGGGAGTTTTAACGAGCAGTACTTC. Translated: CASSSGTGSFNEQYF.

This chain joins TRBV5-1 and TRBJ2-2; tentative D call: TRBD1 (5 bases). In germline, CDR1 is SGHRS, CDR2 YFSETQ. V was clipped by 4 bases and J by 2 bases, with 12 bases between them. The CDR3 extends over 15 amino acids. The CDR3 loop is CASSPLGPNTGELFF. The CDR3 nucleotides are TGCGCCAGCAGCCCATTGGGGCCAAACACCGGGGAGCTGTTTTTT.

V and J are TRBV20-1 and TRBJ2-3, with 11 bases matching TRBD1. Germline lookup yields CDR1 DFQATT and CDR2 SNEGSKA (reference sequence). The CDR3 contains 10 residues. V shed 5 bases, J shed 13 bases, and the junction held 2 bases outside the gene matches. CDR3 protein: CSAGTGGEYF. The CDR3 DNA reads as TGCAGTGCTGGGACAGGGGGGGAGTATTTT.

The chain recombines TRBV28 with TRBJ2-7; D gene unclear. This CDR3 has 10 amino acids. V gave up 8 bases and J gave up 7 bases, with 9 bases separating them. Germline assignment: CDR1 MDHEN and CDR2 SYDVKM. This CDR3 is CASSPGEQYF. The CDR3 region has the DNA TGTGCCAGCTCCCCGGGTGAGCAGTACTTC.

The rearrangement joins TRBV28 to TRBJ1-2, with D maybe TRBD1 (5 bases). CDR1 and CDR2 (germline): MDHEN, SYDVKM. This CDR3 comprises 14 residues. Trimming took 6 bases from V and 7 from J, leaving 18 bases between them. CDR3 region: CASSLGAGRRGYTF. Here the CDR3 DNA reads TGTGCCAGCAGCCTTGGTGCGGGGCGGCGTGGCTACACCTTC.

This sequence joins TRBV7-6 and TRBJ2-7; D is possibly TRBD1 (5 bases). Trimming pared 0 bases from V and 3 bases from J, leaving 9 bases between. The CDR3 is 14 residues long. Germline V lookup: CDR1 SGHVS, CDR2 FNYEAQ. The CDR3 DNA follows: TGTGCCAGCAGCTTAGCTGCAGGGATCTACGAGCAGTACTTC. Translated, it gives CASSLAAGIYEQYF.

The rearrangement links TRBV11-3 to TRBJ1-1; no firm D call. V was shortened by 1 base and J by 1 base, with 4 bases between the two germline ends. The CDR3 is 13 amino acids. Germline CDR1 SGHNT, CDR2 YENEEA. CDR3 in DNA: TGTGCCAGCAGCTTAGGTAGGAACACTGAAGCTTTCTTT. Translation: CASSLGRNTEAFF. Full variable domain (outside the CDR3, taken from reference TRBV11-3 and TRBJ1-1): EAGVVQSPRYKIIEKKQPVAFWCNPISGHNTLYWYLQNLGQGPELLIRYENEEAVDDSQLPKDRFSAERLKGVDSTLKIQPAELGDSAVYLCASSLGRNTEAFFGQGTRLTVV.

The rearrangement uses TRBV12-3 or TRBV12-4 and TRBJ2-7, with D uncertain. The CDR3 has 11 amino acids. The V gene lost 5 bases and the J gene lost 6 bases, with 8 bases spanning the gap. The CDR3 sequence: CASSGLGEQYF. CDR3 DNA sequence: TGTGCCAGCAGTGGATTGGGCGAGCAGTACTTC.

The gene calls are TRBV20-1 and TRBJ2-5; no reliable D call. Trimming shortened V by 4 bases and J by 3 bases, and 6 bases separated the two germline ends. The CDR3 is 11 amino acids. Germline-derived CDR1 and CDR2 are DFQATT and SNEGSKA (reference sequence). The CDR3 DNA reads as TGCAGTGCTATGGTCAAAGAGACCCAGTACTTC. Residues: CSAMVKETQYF.

This chain links TRBV6-2 or TRBV6-3 with TRBJ2-7; D is unresolved. V was trimmed by 2 bases and J by 5 bases, leaving 10 bases between them. Germline assignment: CDR1 MNHEY and CDR2 SVGEGT. The CDR3 sequence is 13 residues long. In DNA, the CDR3 is TGTGCCAGCAGTTACGTTTCGCACAACGAGCAGTACTTC. This encodes CASSYVSHNEQYF.

This clone has a handful of counts. The rearrangement joins TRBV15 to TRBJ1-1; D is uncertain. This CDR3 comprises 13 residues. In germline, CDR1 is LNHNV, CDR2 YYDKDF (reference sequence). Trimming stripped 6 bases from V and 4 bases from J, with 12 bases between. CDR3: CATSWEFGTEAFF. In DNA, the CDR3 is TGTGCCACCAGTTGGGAGTTTGGCACTGAAGCTTTCTTT.

The rearrangement uses TRBV28 and TRBJ2-3; 7 positions agree with TRBD2. The CDR3 is made up of 15 amino acids. Germline V lookup: CDR1 MDHEN, CDR2 SYDVKM. Trimming at V came to 6 bases and at J to 2 bases, leaving 8 bases not matched to a gene. The CDR3 loop reads CASRSTSRTTDTQYF. For the CDR3, the DNA is TGTGCCAGCAGATCGACTAGCAGGACCACAGATACGCAGTATTTT.

The V call is TRBV5-1, the J call TRBJ1-1; D perhaps matches TRBD1 (5 bases). The CDR3 covers 18 residues. Trimming stripped 4 bases from V and 2 bases from J, with 24 bases between. Germline CDR1 is SGHRS and CDR2 is YFSETQ. The CDR3 loop is CASSATLGTPGRNTEAFF. The CDR3 region has the DNA TGCGCCAGCAGCGCCACACTGGGGACCCCCGGTAGAAACACTGAAGCTTTCTTT.

The V and J genes are TRBV2 and TRBJ1-1; D perhaps matches TRBD1 (6 bases). The V end lost 8 bases, the J end lost 1 base, and 14 bases lay between the germline ends. Per germline, CDR1 SNHLY and CDR2 FYNNEI. The CDR3 is 14 residues long. CDR3 coding DNA: TGTGCCAGCGGAGGGGGACGGACGAACACTGAAGCTTTCTTT. Protein sequence: CASGGGRTNTEAFF.

The rearrangement joins TRBV3-1 (or the pseudogene TRBV3-2) to TRBJ2-2, with D uncertain. The CDR3 loop spans 13 amino acids. The germline gives CDR1 LGHDT, CDR2 YNNKEL (reference sequence). V lost 1 base, J lost 8 bases, and 8 bases lay in between. CDR3 region: CASSQGTTGELFF. The CDR3 bases are TGTGCCAGCAGCCAAGGGACCACGGGGGAGCTGTTTTTT.

A word on this clone: Relative to the germline gene, one junction end is altered; a read error may explain this. Other DNA sequences in this sample translate to the same CDR3. The V gene is TRBV27, the J gene TRBJ2-7; D is undetermined. The CDR3 loop spans 13 amino acids. Germline V gene lookup returns CDR1 MNHEY and CDR2 SMNVEV (reference sequence). The CDR3 region is CASSLSGSYEQYF. Here the CDR3 DNA reads TGTGCCAGTAGTTTAAGTGGTTCCTACGAGCAGTACTTC.